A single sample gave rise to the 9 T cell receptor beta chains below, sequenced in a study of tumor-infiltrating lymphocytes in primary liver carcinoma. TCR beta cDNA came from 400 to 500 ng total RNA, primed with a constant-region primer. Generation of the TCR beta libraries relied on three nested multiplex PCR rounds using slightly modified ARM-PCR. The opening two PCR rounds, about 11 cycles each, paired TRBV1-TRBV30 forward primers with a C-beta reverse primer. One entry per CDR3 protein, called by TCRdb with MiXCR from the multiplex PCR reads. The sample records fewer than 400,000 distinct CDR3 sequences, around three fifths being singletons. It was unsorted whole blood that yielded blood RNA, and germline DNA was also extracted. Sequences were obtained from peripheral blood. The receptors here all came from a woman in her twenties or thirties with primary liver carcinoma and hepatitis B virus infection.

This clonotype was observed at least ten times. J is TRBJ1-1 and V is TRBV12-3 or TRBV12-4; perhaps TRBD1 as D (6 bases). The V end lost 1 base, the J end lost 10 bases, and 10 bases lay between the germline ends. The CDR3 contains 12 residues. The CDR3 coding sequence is TGTGCCAGCAGTTTAGGGGGGACACGAGCTTTCTTT. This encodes CASSLGGTRAFF.

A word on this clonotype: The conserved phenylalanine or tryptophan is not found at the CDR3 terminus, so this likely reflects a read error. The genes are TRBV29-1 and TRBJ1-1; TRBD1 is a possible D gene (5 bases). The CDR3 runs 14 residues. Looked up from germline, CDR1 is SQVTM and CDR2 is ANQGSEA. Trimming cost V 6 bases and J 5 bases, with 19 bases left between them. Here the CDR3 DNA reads TGCAGCGTGAGGGGAGGTGGGACTGGGACTGAAGCTTTCATT. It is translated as CSVRGGGTGTEAFI.

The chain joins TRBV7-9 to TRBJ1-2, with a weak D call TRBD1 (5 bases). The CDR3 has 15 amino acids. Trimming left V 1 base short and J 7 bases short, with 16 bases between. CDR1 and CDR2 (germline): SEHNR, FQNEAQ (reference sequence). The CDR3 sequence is CASSLGDWKIGGYTF. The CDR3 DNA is TGTGCCAGCAGCTTAGGGGACTGGAAGATCGGTGGCTACACCTTC.

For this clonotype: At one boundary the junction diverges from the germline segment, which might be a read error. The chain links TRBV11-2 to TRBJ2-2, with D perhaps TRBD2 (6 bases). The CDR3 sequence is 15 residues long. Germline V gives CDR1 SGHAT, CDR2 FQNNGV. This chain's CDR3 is CASSLVRGNARDLFF. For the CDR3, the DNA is TGTGCCAGCAGCTTAGTTCGCGGGAACGCCAGGGACCTGTTTTTT.

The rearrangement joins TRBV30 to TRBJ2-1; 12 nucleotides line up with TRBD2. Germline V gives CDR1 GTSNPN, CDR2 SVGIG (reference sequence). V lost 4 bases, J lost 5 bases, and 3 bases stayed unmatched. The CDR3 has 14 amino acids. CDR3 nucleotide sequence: TGTGCCTGGACCGGACTAGCGGGGAACAATGAGCAGTTCTTC. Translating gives CAWTGLAGNNEQFF.

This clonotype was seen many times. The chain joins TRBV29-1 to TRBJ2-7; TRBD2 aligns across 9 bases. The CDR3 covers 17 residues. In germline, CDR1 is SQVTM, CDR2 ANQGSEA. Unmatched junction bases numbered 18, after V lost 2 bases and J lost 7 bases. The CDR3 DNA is TGCAGCGTTGAACAGTCCCGGGCGGGACTAGCCCTTGGGGAGCAGTACTTC. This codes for CSVEQSRAGLALGEQYF.

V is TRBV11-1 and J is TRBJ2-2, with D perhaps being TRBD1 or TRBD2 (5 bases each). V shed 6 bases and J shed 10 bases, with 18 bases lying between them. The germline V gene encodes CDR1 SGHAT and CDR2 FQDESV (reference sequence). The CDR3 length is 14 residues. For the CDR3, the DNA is TGTGCCAGCAGATTAAGAGGGGAATACGAGGAGCTGTTTTTT. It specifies CASRLRGEYEELFF.

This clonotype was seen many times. The CDR3 sequence: CASSEDGGGEQFF. CDR3 nucleotides: TGTGCCAGCAGTGAAGACGGGGGGGGGGAGCAGTTCTTC. The chain combines TRBV6-1 with TRBJ2-1, with TRBD2 matching over 8 bases. CDR3 size: 13 residues. The V and J ends lost 1 base and 10 bases, in that order; junction bases with no gene match: 3. CDR1 MNHNS and CDR2 SASEGT come from the germline V gene.

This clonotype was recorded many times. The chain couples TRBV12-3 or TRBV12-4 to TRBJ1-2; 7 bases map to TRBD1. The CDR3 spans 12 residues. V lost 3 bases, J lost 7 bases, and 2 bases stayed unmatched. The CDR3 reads CASSFDRAGYTF. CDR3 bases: TGTGCCAGCAGTTTCGACAGGGCTGGCTACACCTTC.